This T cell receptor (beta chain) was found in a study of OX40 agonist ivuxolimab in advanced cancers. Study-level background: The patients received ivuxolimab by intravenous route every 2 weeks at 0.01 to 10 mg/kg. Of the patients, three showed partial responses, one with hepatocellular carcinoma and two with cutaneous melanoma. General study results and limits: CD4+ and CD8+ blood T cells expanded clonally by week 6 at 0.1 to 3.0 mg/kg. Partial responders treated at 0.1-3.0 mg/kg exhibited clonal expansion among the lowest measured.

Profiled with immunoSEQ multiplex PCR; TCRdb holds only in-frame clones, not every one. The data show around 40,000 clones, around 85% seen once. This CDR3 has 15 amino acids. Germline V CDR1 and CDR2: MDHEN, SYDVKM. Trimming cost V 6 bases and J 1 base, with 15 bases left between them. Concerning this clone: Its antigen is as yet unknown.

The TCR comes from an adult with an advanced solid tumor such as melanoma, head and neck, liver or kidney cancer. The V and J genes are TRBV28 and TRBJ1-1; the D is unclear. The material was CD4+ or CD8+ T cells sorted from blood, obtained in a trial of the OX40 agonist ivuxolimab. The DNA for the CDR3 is TGTGCCAGCAGCCGACGGGAGGATGGGAACACTGAAGCTTTCTTT. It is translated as CASSRREDGNTEAFF. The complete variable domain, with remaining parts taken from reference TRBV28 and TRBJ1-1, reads DVKVTQSSRYLVKRTGEKVFLECVQDMDHENMFWYRQDPGLGLRLIYFSYDVKMKEKGDIPEGYSVSREKKERFSLILESASTNQTSMYLCASSRREDGNTEAFFGQGTRLTVV.